This T cell receptor (beta chain) was identified in a study of T cells after yellow fever vaccination (dated by TCRdb to about 2019). General notes on the study: The SMART-Seq v4 Ultra Low Input RNA kit was used to prepare libraries from fractions with low cell numbers. To track T-cell clones before and after primary and booster YFV17D yellow fever vaccination, bulk TCR alpha and beta repertoires were sequenced longitudinally. Two healthy male donors, one aged 18 to 30 and one aged 30 to 39 years, made up the cohort. Bulk PBMC replicates and cell subsets were isolated from blood drawn at multiple timepoints before and after both primary and secondary immunization.

Overall study results and their limits: After the booster, most clones that had expanded after primary vaccination were detected again (around 96% of CD4 and around nine tenths of CD8), suggesting broad maintenance of memory. A small share of clonotypes occurred in both CD4 and CD8 compartments, likely arising from convergent recombination. Because abundant contaminating clonotypes from the bulk population could be contained in FACS-sorted repertoires, computational filtering was required. The study included only a couple of donors, which limits how far the findings can be generalized. The secondary T-cell response was found to be weaker but faster than the primary response, with a peak reached on day 5 rather than on day 15.

Remarks on this clonotype: The specificity of this receptor is unknown. The input lacks base qualities; no much larger clone sits a single base away.

The sample's treatment or condition label is to be understood as: live attenuated yellow fever vaccine strain. At each blood-draw timepoint, two biological replicates of bulk PBMCs were collected. A standard Ficoll-Paque protocol was used to isolate PBMCs from peripheral blood. TriZol was used to extract RNA from bulk PBMCs, CD4 and CD8 fractions, and dextramer-positive and dextramer-negative fractions. TCR cDNA was made using 5'RACE template switching, a step that added a universal primer site and unique molecular identifiers. cDNA synthesis was primed from both the TCR alpha and TCR beta constant segments. Libraries were amplified in two PCR steps, with sample barcodes and sequencing adapters added in the second step. Sequencing of libraries was done on Illumina HiSeq 2500 (2x100 bp) or NovaSeq (2x150 bp). The paper's data handling went like this. Demultiplexing of reads and collapsing into UMI consensus sequences were performed with MIGEC, and V(D)J alignment was carried out with MiXCR. Clonotypes responding to the vaccine were identified with edgeR on replicate PBMC samples, with the criteria of FDR below 0.01 and a log2 fold change above 5 up to day 15. Each bulk clonotype received a CD4 or CD8 identity based on whether the sequenced CD4 or CD8 repertoire contained that clonotype at higher abundance. TCRdb reworked the public reads: Q25 trimming with fastp, MiXCR clone assembly, productive beta chains retained. Every entry covers one CDR3 protein and lists the most common genes and DNA from its rows. The V and J calls shown here were made by TCRdb, not taken from the authors' results. This sample lists fewer than 450,000 distinct CDR3 sequences; about 7.8% were detected once. The ten largest clones capture approximately 15% of the sample.

The V end gives up 8 bases and the J end 5 bases, leaving 10 bases in the junction not matched to a gene. The CDR3 sequence holds 14 residues, the cysteine and phenylalanine included. Just CDR3 DNA is preserved here, 42 bases in frame from base 1. CDR1 and CDR2, looked up from the germline V gene, are SGHDT and YYEEEE. The sequence is built from TRBV5-6 and TRBJ2-1, with 7 middle bases fitting TRBD1. The material sequenced was PBMCs, taken roughly 45 days after the first yellow fever vaccination. This receptor was obtained from a man between 18 and 29 years old who received the YFV17D yellow fever vaccine. The DNA sequence is given as TGTGCCAGGGGCCCCCCGGGACAGCACAATGAGCAGTTCTTC. Its protein product is CARGPPGQHNEQFF.